This T cell receptor (beta chain) appears in the sequencing data of a study of blood T cell repertoires in COVID-19. In the study overall: Samples came from the United States, Italy and Spain, spanning acute and convalescent COVID-19.

Allocation to cohorts depended on clinical history reported by the participants. What the recovered Cohort 3 donors had was two negative PCRs, clearance, or symptom resolution. There are 14 residues in the CDR3. Looked up from germline, CDR1 is KGHSH and CDR2 is LQKENI. The ends lost 1 base at V and 5 bases at J; junction bases unmatched: 4. Assay: immunoSEQ multiplex PCR; the TCRdb copy retains only in-frame clones and omits some. The sample carries 100,000 or so clones, around 86% recorded once. This clonotype was obtained from a woman aged 45 to 65 who had recovered from COVID-19. Sequenced sample: PBMCs or T cells enriched from blood (not recorded which). This chain joins TRBV18 and TRBJ1-1, with 7 bases lining up with TRBD1. CDR3 in amino acids: CASSPQDRDTEAFF. In DNA, the CDR3 is TGTGCCAGCTCACCACAAGACAGGGATACTGAAGCTTTCTTT.